The clone carrying this T cell receptor (beta chain) was observed a handful of times. The V end was cut by 6 bases, the J end by 4 bases, with 12 bases between. CDR3 size: 12 residues. Germline values: CDR1 DFQATT, CDR2 SNEGSKA (reference sequence). The data were obtained in a study of T cells after yellow fever vaccination. As TCR cDNA was made by 5'RACE template switching, a universal primer site and UMIs were added. TCRdb reanalysed the 5' RACE reads using MiXCR and keeps one entry per CDR3 protein. The data contain a few hundred thousand distinct CDR3 sequences, about 4% of them singletons. Sequenced here: PBMCs, sampled 5 days after the yellow fever booster vaccination. V usage is TRBV20-1 and J usage is TRBJ2-5; D perhaps matches TRBD2 (5 bases). The TCR comes from a man aged 18 to 30 who received the YFV17D yellow fever vaccine. The CDR3 here is CSAPGGAETQYF. The CDR3 DNA reads TGCAGTGCCCCAGGAGGAGCAGAGACCCAGTACTTC.